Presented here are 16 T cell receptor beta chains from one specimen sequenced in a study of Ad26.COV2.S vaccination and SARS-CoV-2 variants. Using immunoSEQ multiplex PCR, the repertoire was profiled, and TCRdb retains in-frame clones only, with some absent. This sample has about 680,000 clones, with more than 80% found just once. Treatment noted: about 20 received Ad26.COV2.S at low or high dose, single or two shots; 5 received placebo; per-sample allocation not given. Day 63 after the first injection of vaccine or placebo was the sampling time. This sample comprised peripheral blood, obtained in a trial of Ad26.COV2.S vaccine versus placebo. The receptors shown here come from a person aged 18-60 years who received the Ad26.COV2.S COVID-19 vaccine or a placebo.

In nucleotides, the CDR3 is TGTGCCAGCAGCTTCCTCCTACTAGCGGGAGAATTTAGTGAGCAGTTCTTC. Translating gives CASSFLLLAGEFSEQFF. The chain has TRBV7-9 and TRBJ2-1, with 11 bases aligning to TRBD2. Germline V gene sequence: CDR1 SEHNR, CDR2 FQNEAQ (reference sequence). The CDR3 length is 17 residues. V was pared by 3 bases and J by 9 bases, with 13 bases of the junction left unmatched.

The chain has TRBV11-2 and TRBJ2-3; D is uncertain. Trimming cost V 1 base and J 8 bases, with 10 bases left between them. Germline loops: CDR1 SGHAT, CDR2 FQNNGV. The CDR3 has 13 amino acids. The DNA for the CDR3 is TGTGCCAGCAGCTTAGCCGCCCGAAGTACGCAGTATTTT. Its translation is CASSLAARSTQYF.

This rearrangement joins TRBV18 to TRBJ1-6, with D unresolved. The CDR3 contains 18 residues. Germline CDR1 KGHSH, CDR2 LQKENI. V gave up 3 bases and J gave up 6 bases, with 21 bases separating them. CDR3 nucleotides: TGTGCCAGCTCACCCTACGAATTCTACGGAACGAGTAATTCACCCCTCCACTTT. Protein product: CASSPYEFYGTSNSPLHF.

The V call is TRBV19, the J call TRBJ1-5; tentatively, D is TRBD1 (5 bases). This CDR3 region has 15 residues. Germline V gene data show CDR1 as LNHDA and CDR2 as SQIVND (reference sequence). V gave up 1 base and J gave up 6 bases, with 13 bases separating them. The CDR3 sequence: CASSIVRAYAQPQHF. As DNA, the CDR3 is TGTGCCAGTAGTATAGTCAGGGCGTATGCTCAGCCCCAGCATTTT. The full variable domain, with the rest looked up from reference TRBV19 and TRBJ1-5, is DGGITQSPKYLFRKEGQNVTLSCEQNLNHDAMYWYRQDPGQGLRLIYYSQIVNDFQKGDIAEGYSVSREKKESFPLTVTSAQKNPTAFYLCASSIVRAYAQPQHFGDGTRLSIL.

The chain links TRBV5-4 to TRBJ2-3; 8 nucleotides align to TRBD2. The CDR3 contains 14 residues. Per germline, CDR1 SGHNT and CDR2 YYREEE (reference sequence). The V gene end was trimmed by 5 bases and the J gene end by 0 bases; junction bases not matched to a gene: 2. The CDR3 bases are TGTGCCAGCAGTAGGACTAGCAGCACAGATACGCAGTATTTT. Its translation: CASSRTSSTDTQYF.

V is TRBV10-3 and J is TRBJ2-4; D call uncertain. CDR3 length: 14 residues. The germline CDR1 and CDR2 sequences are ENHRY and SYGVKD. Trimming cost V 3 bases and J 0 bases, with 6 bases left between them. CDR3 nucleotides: TGTGCCATCAGTGACAGTCTAGCCAAAAACATTCAGTACTTC. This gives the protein CAISDSLAKNIQYF.

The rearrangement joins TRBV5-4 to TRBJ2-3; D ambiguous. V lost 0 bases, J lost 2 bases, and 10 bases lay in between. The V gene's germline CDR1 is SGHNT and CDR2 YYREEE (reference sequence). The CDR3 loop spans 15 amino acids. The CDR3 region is CASSLAAQNTDTQYF. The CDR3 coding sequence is TGTGCCAGCAGCTTGGCCGCTCAGAACACAGATACGCAGTATTTT. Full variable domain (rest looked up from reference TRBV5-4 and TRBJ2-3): ETGVTQSPTHLIKTRGQQVTLRCSSQSGHNTVSWYQQALGQGPQFIFQYYREEENGRGNFPPRFSGLQFPNYSSELNVNALELDDSALYLCASSLAAQNTDTQYFGPGTRLTVL.

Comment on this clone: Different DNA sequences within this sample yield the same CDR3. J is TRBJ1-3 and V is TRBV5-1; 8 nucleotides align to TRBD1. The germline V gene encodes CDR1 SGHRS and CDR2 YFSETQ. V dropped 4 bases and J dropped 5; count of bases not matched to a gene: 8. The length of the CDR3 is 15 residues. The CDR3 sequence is CASSLTGQGRNTIYF. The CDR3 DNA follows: TGCGCCAGCAGCCTAACCGGACAGGGAAGAAACACCATATATTTT.

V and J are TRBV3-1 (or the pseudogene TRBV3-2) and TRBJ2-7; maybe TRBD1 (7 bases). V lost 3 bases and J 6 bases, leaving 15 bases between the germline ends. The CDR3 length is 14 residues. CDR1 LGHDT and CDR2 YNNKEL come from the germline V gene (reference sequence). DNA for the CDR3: TGTGCCAGCAGCCACTTTCAGGGGGGTCGCGAGCAGTACTTC. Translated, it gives CASSHFQGGREQYF.

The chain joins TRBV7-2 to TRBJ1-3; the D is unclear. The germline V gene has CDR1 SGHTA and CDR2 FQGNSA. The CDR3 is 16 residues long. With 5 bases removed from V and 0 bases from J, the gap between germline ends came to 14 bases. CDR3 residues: CASSAHSPVSGNTIYF. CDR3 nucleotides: TGTGCCAGCAGCGCCCACAGCCCCGTCTCTGGAAACACCATATATTTT.

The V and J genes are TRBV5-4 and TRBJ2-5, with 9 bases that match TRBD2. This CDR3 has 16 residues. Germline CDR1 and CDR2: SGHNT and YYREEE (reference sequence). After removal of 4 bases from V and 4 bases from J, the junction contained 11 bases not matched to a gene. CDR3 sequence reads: CASSGAGSGGSETQYF. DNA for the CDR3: TGTGCCAGCAGCGGGGCGGGAAGCGGGGGGTCAGAGACCCAGTACTTC.

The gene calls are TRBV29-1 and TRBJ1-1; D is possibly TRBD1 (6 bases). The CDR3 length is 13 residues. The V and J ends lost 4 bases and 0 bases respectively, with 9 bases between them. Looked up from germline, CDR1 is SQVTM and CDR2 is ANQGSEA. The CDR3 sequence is CSVGRTVNTEAFF. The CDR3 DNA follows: TGCAGCGTTGGCAGGACAGTGAACACTGAAGCTTTCTTT.

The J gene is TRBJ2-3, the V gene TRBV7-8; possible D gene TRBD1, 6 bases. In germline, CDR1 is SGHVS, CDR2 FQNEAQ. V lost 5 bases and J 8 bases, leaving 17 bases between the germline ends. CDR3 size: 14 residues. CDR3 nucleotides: TGTGCCAGCAGCAAGCGGAAGGGGGAGCTTACGCAGTATTTT. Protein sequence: CASSKRKGELTQYF.

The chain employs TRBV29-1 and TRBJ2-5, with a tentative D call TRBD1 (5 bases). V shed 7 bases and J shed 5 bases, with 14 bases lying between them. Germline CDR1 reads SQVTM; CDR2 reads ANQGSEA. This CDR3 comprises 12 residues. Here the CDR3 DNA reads TGCAGCGGGGGCAGGGCCGGGGAGACCCAGTACTTC. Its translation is CSGGRAGETQYF.

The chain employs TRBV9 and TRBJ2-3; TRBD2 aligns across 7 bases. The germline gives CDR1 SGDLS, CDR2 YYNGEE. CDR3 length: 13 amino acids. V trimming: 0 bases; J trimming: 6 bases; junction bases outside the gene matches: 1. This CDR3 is CASSVEAGDTQYF. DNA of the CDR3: TGTGCCAGCAGCGTAGAAGCGGGGGATACGCAGTATTTT.

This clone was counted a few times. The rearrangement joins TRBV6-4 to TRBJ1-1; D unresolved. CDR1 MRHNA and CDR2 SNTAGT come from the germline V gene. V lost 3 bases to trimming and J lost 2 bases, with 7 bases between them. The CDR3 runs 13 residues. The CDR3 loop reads CASSDGSNTEAFF. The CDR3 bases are TGTGCCAGCAGTGATGGTAGCAACACTGAAGCTTTCTTT.